These 20 T cell receptor beta chains originate from one sample sequenced in a study of cytomegalovirus exposure and HLA in healthy donors. Both 60 Vbeta primers and 13 Jbeta primers went into the PCR. Libraries were prepared by immunoSEQ multiplex PCR; TCRdb keeps only in-frame clonotypes and omits some of them. The sample shows 90,000 to 140,000 clones, roughly 15% of them seen only once. Source material: PBMCs. These receptors all come from a female donor in good health and CMV-seronegative.

This clone was seen more than once but under ten times. V gene TRBV4-1 combines with J gene TRBJ2-7, with 11 bases aligning to TRBD1. V lost 0 bases and J lost 2; bases outside the gene matches: 3. Germline assignment: CDR1 MGHRA and CDR2 YSYEKL. The CDR3 covers 16 residues. The CDR3 protein is CASSQDLGQGAYEQYF. The CDR3 region has the DNA TGCGCCAGCAGCCAAGATCTGGGACAGGGGGCCTACGAGCAGTACTTC.

This sequence joins TRBV11-2 and TRBJ1-1; tentative D call: TRBD1 (5 bases). V shed 4 bases and J shed 11 bases, with 11 bases lying between them. CDR1 is SGHAT and CDR2 is FQNNGV in the germline V gene. This CDR3 comprises 11 residues. The CDR3 sequence is CASSSGLEAFF. The DNA of the CDR3 is TGTGCCAGCAGCTCAGGGTTAGAGGCTTTCTTT.

The V gene is TRBV19, the J gene TRBJ2-1; 12 bases agree with TRBD2. The CDR3 is 14 amino acids. CDR1 and CDR2 (germline): LNHDA, SQIVND (reference sequence). V lost 10 bases and J lost 7; bases outside the gene matches: 8. The CDR3 sequence: CATSTSGRLNEQFF. In DNA form, the CDR3 reads TGTGCCACCTCGACTAGCGGGAGATTAAATGAGCAGTTCTTC.

The chain couples TRBV28 to TRBJ2-7; TRBD2 matches at 9 bases. The length of the CDR3 is 19 residues. The J segment lost 1 base and the V segment lost 2 bases, leaving 15 bases of the junction unmatched. CDR1 is MDHEN, CDR2 SYDVKM, per germline. The CDR3 nucleotides read TGTGCCAGCAGTTTAGGCCCTCGGCAGATTAGCGGGAGTTCCTACGAGCAGTACTTC. Translated: CASSLGPRQISGSSYEQYF.

V usage is TRBV7-9 and J usage is TRBJ1-2; 9 bases match TRBD1. This CDR3 comprises 14 residues. V shed 3 bases and J 4 bases; nucleotides not matched to a gene: 3. Germline V gives CDR1 SEHNR, CDR2 FQNEAQ (reference sequence). DNA for the CDR3: TGTGCCAGCAGCTTCGGACAGGGGTTCTATGGCTACACCTTC. Its protein is CASSFGQGFYGYTF.

In this sample, this clone turned up a few times. This chain connects TRBV29-1 to TRBJ2-7, with 11 positions matching TRBD2. The CDR3 has 14 residues. V shed 1 base, J shed 6 bases, and the junction held 5 bases outside the gene matches. The germline gives CDR1 SQVTM, CDR2 ANQGSEA. The DNA of the CDR3 is TGCAGCGTTGAAGTAACTAGCGGGAGTTCCGAGCAGTACTTC. It codes for CSVEVTSGSSEQYF.

This clone occurred many times. The V gene is TRBV7-9, the J gene TRBJ2-2, with 9 bases lining up with TRBD1. The CDR3 runs 15 residues. Germline CDR1 SEHNR, CDR2 FQNEAQ (reference sequence). After removal of 5 bases from V and 5 bases from J, the junction contained 6 bases not matched to a gene. The CDR3 loop is CASSLGTGFTGELFF. In DNA form, the CDR3 reads TGTGCCAGCAGCCTCGGGACAGGGTTTACCGGGGAGCTGTTTTTT.

This clone turned up a few times. This rearrangement joins TRBV9 to TRBJ1-2, with 8 bases that match TRBD1. CDR1 and CDR2 from the germline V gene are SGDLS and YYNGEE. The V segment lost 4 bases and the J segment 4 bases; nucleotides outside the gene matches: 12. CDR3 length equals 16 residues. The CDR3 is CASSPRPGTGSYGYTF. In DNA, the CDR3 is TGTGCCAGCAGCCCTCGACCCGGGACAGGATCCTATGGCTACACCTTC.

The chain recombines TRBV5-1 with TRBJ2-3, with 9 bases lining up with TRBD1. Looked up from germline, CDR1 is SGHRS and CDR2 is YFSETQ. This CDR3 comprises 15 residues. With V trimmed by 4 bases and J by 2 bases, 5 bases remained unmatched. The CDR3: CASSLGQGYTDTQYF. The CDR3, as DNA: TGCGCCAGCAGCCTCGGACAGGGGTACACAGATACGCAGTATTTT.

V is TRBV29-1 and J is TRBJ2-3; TRBD2 might be the D (7 bases). CDR1 and CDR2 from the germline V gene are SQVTM and ANQGSEA. This CDR3 is built from 13 residues. Trimming stripped 7 bases from V and 5 bases from J, with 16 bases between. The CDR3 nucleotides are TGCAGCGGAAGGGGGGGCCTTTTAGATACGCAGTATTTT. It yields the protein CSGRGGLLDTQYF.

This clone turned up a few times. The V and J genes are TRBV7-3 and TRBJ2-3; weak D call: TRBD1 (5 bases). The CDR3 is 14 amino acids. Germline loops: CDR1 SGHTA, CDR2 FQGTGA. V lost 4 bases and J lost 4, with 12 bases in between. The CDR3 here is CASSWGSTADTQYF. The CDR3 coding sequence is TGTGCCAGCAGCTGGGGCTCTACAGCAGATACGCAGTATTTT.

The J gene is TRBJ2-3, the V gene TRBV7-8; D is undetermined. Trimming cost V 1 base and J 1 base, with 6 bases left between them. Per germline, CDR1 SGHVS and CDR2 FQNEAQ. CDR3 length: 14 amino acids. This CDR3 is CASSLDTRTDTQYF. CDR3 DNA sequence: TGTGCCAGCAGCTTAGACACGCGCACAGATACGCAGTATTTT.

This clone was picked up a small number of times. The chain links TRBV4-3 to TRBJ2-7; D may be TRBD2 (6 bases). From germline, CDR1 is LGHNA and CDR2 YSLEER. Trimming left V 6 bases short and J 6 bases short, with 27 bases between. The CDR3 extends over 17 amino acids. The CDR3 sequence: CASSTYLDGGSQGEQYF. In nucleotides, the CDR3 is TGCGCCAGCAGTACTTACCTCGACGGAGGGAGTCAAGGCGAGCAGTACTTC.

This chain connects TRBV7-9 to TRBJ2-7; TRBD1 aligns across 7 bases. This CDR3 region has 14 residues. Germline-derived CDR1 and CDR2 are SEHNR and FQNEAQ (reference sequence). V lost 5 bases to trimming and J lost 4 bases; unmatched junction nucleotides: 8. In DNA form, the CDR3 reads TGTGCCAGCAGCCCACCGGGACAGTTATACGAGCAGTACTTC. Protein sequence: CASSPPGQLYEQYF.

This clone turned up a few times. This sequence joins TRBV27 and TRBJ1-5, with a weak D call TRBD1 (6 bases). The V gene lost 0 bases and the J gene lost 3 bases, with 9 bases spanning the gap. The CDR3 is made up of 15 amino acids. From germline, CDR1 is MNHEY and CDR2 SMNVEV (reference sequence). CDR3 in amino acids: CASSLSTGTNQPQHF. CDR3 nucleotide sequence: TGTGCCAGCAGTTTATCGACAGGAACCAATCAGCCCCAGCATTTT.

This clone appeared a few times. The V call is TRBV7-9, the J call TRBJ2-5, with D perhaps TRBD2 (7 bases). CDR3 length equals 17 residues. Trimming took 5 bases from V and 1 from J, leaving 20 bases between them. Germline V lookup: CDR1 SEHNR, CDR2 FQNEAQ (reference sequence). The CDR3 region is CASSLSRRGPLQETQYF. In DNA form, the CDR3 reads TGTGCCAGCAGCCTAAGTCGGCGGGGGCCCCTCCAAGAGACCCAGTACTTC.

The chain combines TRBV5-4 with TRBJ2-7, with 7 nucleotides matching TRBD1. Germline CDR1 reads SGHNT; CDR2 reads YYREEE (reference sequence). Unmatched junction bases numbered 6, after V lost 4 bases and J lost 5 bases. This CDR3 is built from 13 residues. The CDR3 nucleotides read TGTGCCAGCAGCAAGGGACAGACGGACGAGCAGTACTTC. Translated, it gives CASSKGQTDEQYF.

This chain links TRBV7-2 with TRBJ1-2, with TRBD1 matching 10 bases. After removal of 1 base from V and 2 bases from J, the junction contained 4 bases not matched to a gene. The CDR3 is 16 residues long. CDR1 SGHTA and CDR2 FQGNSA come from the germline V gene. The CDR3 nucleotides read TGTGCCAGCAGCTTAGTGTCGGGACAGGGGAACTATGGCTACACCTTC. Encoded protein: CASSLVSGQGNYGYTF.

This chain links TRBV7-9 with TRBJ1-1; perhaps TRBD1 as D (6 bases). CDR1 is SEHNR and CDR2 is FQNEAQ in the germline V gene (reference sequence). V lost 2 bases to trimming and J lost 5 bases, with 21 bases between them. The CDR3 contains 17 residues. The CDR3 DNA reads TGTGCCAGCAGCTTAATGGTGGGGCAGGGGCTAGAAACTGAAGCTTTCTTT. The encoded protein is CASSLMVGQGLETEAFF.

The CDR3 DNA sequence: TGTGCCAGCAGCTCCTGGACCCAATCGGGAGATTCACCCCTCCACTTT. This encodes CASSSWTQSGDSPLHF. The V gene is TRBV5-6, the J gene TRBJ1-6; D is ambiguous. Trimming stripped 3 bases from V and 8 bases from J, with 18 bases between. The CDR3 length is 16 residues. Germline-derived CDR1 and CDR2 are SGHDT and YYEEEE.